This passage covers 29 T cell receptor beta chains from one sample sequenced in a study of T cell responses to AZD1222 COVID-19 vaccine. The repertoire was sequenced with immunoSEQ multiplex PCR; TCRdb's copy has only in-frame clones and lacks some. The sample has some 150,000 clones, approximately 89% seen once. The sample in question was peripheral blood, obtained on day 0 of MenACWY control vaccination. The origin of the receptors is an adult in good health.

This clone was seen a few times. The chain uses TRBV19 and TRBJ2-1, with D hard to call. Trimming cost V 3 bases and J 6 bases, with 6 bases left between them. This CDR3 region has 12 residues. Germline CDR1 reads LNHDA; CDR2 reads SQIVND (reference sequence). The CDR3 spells CASSIPPNEQFF. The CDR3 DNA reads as TGTGCCAGTAGTATCCCCCCCAATGAGCAGTTCTTC.

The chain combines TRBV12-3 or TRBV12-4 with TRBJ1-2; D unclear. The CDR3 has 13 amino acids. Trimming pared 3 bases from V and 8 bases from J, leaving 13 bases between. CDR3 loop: CASSFPPVQGYTF. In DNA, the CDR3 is TGTGCCAGCAGTTTTCCCCCGGTCCAAGGCTACACCTTC.

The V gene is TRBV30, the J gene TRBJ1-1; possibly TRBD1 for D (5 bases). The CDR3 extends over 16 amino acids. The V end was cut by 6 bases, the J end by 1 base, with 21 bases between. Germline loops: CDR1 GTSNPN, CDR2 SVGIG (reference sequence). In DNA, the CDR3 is TGTGCCTGTGACGCGGGACTCCTCACGGGGAACACTGAAGCTTTCTTT. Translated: CACDAGLLTGNTEAFF.

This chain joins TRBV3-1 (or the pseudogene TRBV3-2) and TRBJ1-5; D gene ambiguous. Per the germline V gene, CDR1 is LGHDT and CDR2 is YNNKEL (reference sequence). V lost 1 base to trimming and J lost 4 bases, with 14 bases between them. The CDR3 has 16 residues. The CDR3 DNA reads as TGTGCCAGCAGCCAAGCGGCGACGGGGAGAAATCAGCCCCAGCATTTT. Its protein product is CASSQAATGRNQPQHF.

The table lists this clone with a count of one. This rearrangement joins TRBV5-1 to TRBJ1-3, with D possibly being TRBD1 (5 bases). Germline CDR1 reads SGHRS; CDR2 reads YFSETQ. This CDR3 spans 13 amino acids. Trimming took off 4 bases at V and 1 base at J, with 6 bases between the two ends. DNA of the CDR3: TGCGCCAGCAGCCGGGGGTCTGGAAACACCATATATTTT. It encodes CASSRGSGNTIYF.

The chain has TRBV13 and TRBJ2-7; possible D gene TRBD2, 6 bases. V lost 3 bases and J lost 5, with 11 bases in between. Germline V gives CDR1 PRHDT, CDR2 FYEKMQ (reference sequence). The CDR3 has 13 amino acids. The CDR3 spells CASSLGPGDEQYF. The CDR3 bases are TGTGCCAGCAGCTTGGGACCGGGAGACGAGCAGTACTTC.

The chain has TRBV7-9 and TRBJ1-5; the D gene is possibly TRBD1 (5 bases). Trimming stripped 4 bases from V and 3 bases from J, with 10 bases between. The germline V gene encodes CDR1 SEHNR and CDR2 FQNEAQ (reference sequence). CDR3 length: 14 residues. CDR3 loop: CASSYGTVNQPQHF. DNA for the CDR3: TGTGCCAGCAGCTACGGGACGGTCAATCAGCCCCAGCATTTT.

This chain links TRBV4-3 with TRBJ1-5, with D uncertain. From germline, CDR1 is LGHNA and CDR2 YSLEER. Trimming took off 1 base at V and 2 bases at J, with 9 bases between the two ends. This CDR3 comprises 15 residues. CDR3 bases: TGCGCCAGCAGCCAAGTCAACGGGGGCAATCAGCCCCAGCATTTT. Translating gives CASSQVNGGNQPQHF.

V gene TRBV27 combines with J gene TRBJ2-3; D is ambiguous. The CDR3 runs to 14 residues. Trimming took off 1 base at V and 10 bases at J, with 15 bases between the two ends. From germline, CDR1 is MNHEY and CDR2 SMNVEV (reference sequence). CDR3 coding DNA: TGTGCCAGCAGTTTATTGGTGGCTGGGTTTGCGCAGTATTTT. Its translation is CASSLLVAGFAQYF.

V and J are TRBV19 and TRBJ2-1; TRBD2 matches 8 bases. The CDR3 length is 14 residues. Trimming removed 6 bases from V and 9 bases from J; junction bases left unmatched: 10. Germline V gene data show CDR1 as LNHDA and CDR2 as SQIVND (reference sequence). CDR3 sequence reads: CASRGKSGRTEQFF. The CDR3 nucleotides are TGTGCCAGTAGGGGTAAGAGCGGGAGAACTGAGCAGTTCTTC. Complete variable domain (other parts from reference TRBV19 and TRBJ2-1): DGGITQSPKYLFRKEGQNVTLSCEQNLNHDAMYWYRQDPGQGLRLIYYSQIVNDFQKGDIAEGYSVSREKKESFPLTVTSAQKNPTAFYLCASRGKSGRTEQFFGPGTRLTVL.

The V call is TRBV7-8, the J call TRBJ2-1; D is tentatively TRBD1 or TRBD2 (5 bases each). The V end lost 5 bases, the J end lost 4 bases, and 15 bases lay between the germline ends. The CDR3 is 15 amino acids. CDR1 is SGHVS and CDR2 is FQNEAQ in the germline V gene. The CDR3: CASSRGDGRYNEQFF. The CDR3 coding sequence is TGTGCCAGCAGCCGAGGGGACGGACGATACAATGAGCAGTTCTTC.

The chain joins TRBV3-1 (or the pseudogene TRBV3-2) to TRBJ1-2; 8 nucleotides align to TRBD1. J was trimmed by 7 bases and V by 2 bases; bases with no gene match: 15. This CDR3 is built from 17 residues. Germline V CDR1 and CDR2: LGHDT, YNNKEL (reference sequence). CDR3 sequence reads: CASSQLRIGQGSPGYTF. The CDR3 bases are TGTGCCAGCAGCCAACTCAGGATCGGACAGGGCAGCCCTGGCTACACCTTC.

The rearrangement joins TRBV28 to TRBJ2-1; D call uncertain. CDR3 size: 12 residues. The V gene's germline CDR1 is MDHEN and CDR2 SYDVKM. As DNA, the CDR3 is TGTGGAAGCAGTTTGGGCTACAATGAGCAGTTCTTC. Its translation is CGSSLGYNEQFF. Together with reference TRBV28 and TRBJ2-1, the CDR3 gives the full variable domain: DVKVTQSSRYLVKRTGEKVFLECVQDMDHENMFWYRQDPGLGLRLIYFSYDVKMKEKGDIPEGYSVSREKKERFSLILESASTNQTSMYLCGSSLGYNEQFFGPGTRLTVL.

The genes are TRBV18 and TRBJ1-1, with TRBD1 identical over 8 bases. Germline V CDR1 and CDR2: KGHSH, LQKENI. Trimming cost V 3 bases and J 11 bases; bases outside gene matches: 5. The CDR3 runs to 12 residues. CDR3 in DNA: TGTGCCAGCTCACCGACCGACAGGGGTGCTTTCTTT. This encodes CASSPTDRGAFF.

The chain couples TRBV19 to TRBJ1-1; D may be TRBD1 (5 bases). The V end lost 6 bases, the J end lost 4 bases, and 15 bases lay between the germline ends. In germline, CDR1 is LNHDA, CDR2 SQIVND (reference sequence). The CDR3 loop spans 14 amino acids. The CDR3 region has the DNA TGTGCCAGTAGCCTCCAGAGGGGTGGCACTGAAGCTTTCTTT. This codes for CASSLQRGGTEAFF.

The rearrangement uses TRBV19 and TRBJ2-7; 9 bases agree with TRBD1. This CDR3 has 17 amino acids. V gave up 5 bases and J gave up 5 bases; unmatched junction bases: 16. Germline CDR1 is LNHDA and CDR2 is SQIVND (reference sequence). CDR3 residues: CASSSTLPGTGLNEQYF. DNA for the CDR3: TGTGCCAGTAGTTCTACTCTCCCCGGGACAGGGTTAAACGAGCAGTACTTC.

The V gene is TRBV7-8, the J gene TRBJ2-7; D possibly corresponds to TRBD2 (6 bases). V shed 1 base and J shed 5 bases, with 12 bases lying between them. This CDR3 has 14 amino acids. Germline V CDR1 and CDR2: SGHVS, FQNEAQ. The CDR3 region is CASSLGLGEDEQYF. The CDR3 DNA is TGTGCCAGCAGCTTAGGATTGGGGGAGGACGAGCAGTACTTC.

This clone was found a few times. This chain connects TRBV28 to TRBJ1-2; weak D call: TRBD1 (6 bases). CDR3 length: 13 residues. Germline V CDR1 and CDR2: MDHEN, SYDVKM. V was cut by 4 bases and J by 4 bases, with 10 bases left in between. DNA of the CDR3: TGTGCCAGCAGTTCGGGACAACTCTATGGCTACACCTTC. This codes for CASSSGQLYGYTF.

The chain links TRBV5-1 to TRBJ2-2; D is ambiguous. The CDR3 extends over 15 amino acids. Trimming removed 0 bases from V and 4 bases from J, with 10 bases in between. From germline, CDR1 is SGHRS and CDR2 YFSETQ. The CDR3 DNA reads TGCGCCAGCAGCTTGGCCCCCCCCACCACCGGGGAGCTGTTTTTT. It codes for CASSLAPPTTGELFF.

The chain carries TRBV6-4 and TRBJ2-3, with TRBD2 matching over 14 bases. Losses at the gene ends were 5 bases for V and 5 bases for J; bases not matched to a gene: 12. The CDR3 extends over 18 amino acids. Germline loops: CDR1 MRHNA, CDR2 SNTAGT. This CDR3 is CASSPGLAGARRGDTQYF. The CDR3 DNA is TGTGCCAGCAGTCCGGGACTAGCGGGGGCCCGTCGTGGAGATACGCAGTATTTT.

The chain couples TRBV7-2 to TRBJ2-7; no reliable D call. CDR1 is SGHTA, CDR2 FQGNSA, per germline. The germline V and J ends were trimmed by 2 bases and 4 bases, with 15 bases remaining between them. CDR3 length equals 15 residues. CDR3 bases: TGTGCCAGCAGCTTACGATCACAGTCGTCTTACGAGCAGTACTTC. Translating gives CASSLRSQSSYEQYF.

CDR3 region: CASSRTARGNQPQHF. The CDR3 nucleotides read TGTGCCAGCAGCAGGACAGCCCGCGGCAATCAGCCCCAGCATTTT. The chain uses TRBV6-5 and TRBJ1-5; a weak D match, TRBD1 (6 bases). Germline lookup yields CDR1 MNHEY and CDR2 SVGAGI. V was clipped by 6 bases and J by 2 bases, with 14 bases between them. The CDR3 spans 15 residues.

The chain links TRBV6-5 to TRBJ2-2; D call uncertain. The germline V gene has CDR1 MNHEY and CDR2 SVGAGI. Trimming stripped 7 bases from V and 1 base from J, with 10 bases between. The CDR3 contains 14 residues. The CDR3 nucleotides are TGTGCCAGCACCTCACTCAAGAACACCGGGGAGCTGTTTTTT. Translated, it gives CASTSLKNTGELFF.

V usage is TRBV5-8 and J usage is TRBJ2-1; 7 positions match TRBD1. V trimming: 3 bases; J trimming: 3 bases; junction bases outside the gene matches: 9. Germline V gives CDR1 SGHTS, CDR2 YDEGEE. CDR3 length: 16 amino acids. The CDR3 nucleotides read TGTGCCAGCAGCTCGTACCGGGACAGAGACTACAATGAGCAGTTCTTC. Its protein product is CASSSYRDRDYNEQFF. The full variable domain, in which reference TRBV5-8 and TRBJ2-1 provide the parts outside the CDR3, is EAGVTQSPTHLIKTRGQQATLRCSPISGHTSVYWYQQALGLGLQFLLWYDEGEERNRGNFPPRFSGRQFPNYSSELNVNALELEDSALYLCASSSYRDRDYNEQFFGPGTRLTVL.

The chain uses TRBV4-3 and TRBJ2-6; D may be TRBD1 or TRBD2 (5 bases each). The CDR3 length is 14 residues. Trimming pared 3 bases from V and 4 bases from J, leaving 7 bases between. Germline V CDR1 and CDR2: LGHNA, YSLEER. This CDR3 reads CASSQGDGANVLTF. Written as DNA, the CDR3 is TGCGCCAGCAGCCAGGGGGACGGGGCCAACGTCCTGACTTTC.

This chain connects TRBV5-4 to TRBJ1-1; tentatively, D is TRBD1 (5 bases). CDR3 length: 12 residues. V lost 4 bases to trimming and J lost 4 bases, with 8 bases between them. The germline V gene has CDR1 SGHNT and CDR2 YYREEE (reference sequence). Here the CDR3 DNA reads TGTGCCAGCAGCGGGACGGCCACTGAAGCTTTCTTT. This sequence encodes CASSGTATEAFF.

The CDR3 region has the DNA TGTGCCAGCACTCAGGGAAGGAACACTGAAGCTTTCTTT. It is translated as CASTQGRNTEAFF. The chain links TRBV2 to TRBJ1-1; the D gene is possibly TRBD1 (5 bases). Per the germline V gene, CDR1 is SNHLY and CDR2 is FYNNEI. With 7 bases removed from V and 1 base from J, the gap between germline ends came to 10 bases. CDR3 size: 13 residues.

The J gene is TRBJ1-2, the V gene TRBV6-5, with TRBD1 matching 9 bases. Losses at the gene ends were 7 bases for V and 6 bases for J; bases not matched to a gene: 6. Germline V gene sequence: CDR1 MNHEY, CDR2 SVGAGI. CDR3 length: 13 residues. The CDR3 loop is CASTMGTGNGYTF. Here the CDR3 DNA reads TGTGCCAGCACTATGGGGACAGGGAATGGCTACACCTTC.

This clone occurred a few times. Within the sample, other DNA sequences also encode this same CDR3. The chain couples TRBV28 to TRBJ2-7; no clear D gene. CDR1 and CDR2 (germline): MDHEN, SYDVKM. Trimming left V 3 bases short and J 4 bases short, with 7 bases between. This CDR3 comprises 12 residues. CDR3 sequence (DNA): TGTGCCAGCAGTTTTTTTGGGTACGAGCAGTACTTC. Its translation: CASSFFGYEQYF.